These T cell receptor beta chains were read from a single sample in a study of blood T cell repertoires in COVID-19. Sequencing was performed with immunoSEQ multiplex PCR; in TCRdb, only in-frame clones are kept and a portion is missing. The sample has about 200,000 clones; 65% to 90% are singletons. The material sequenced was peripheral blood. Source of these receptors: a man aged 45 to 65 with active or convalescent COVID-19. Each CDR3 is given with its conserved first and last residue.

J gene	V gene	CDR3 protein
TRBJ1-1	TRBV19	CASSDGQGASEAFF
TRBJ2-7	TRBV5-1	CASSWEEGSSYEQYF
TRBJ1-6	TRBV2	CASIGTGESPLHF
TRBJ1-2	TRBV6-5	CASSPYPGGYTF
TRBJ2-1	TRBV7-9	CASSLARASGSIYNEQFF
TRBJ2-7	TRBV9	CASSVGDGGIYEQYF
TRBJ2-1	TRBV28	CASSFRAGSSYNEQFF
TRBJ1-1	TRBV18	CASSPAGGSNTEAFF
TRBJ1-4	TRBV19	CASRNRGRASEKLFF
TRBJ2-5	TRBV5-1	CASTPRDRSETQYF
TRBJ2-5	TRBV6-5	CASSLAEETQYF
TRBJ2-1	TRBV11-2	CASSLDLGTSGSYTYNEQFF
TRBJ2-1	TRBV7-6	CASSFGGGPAYNEQFF
TRBJ1-6	TRBV19	CASSIDFDSPLHF
TRBJ2-6	TRBV18	CASSPPEDFSGANVLTF
TRBJ2-3	TRBV24-1	CATSDLGRAAGVADTQYF
TRBJ1-5	TRBV21-1	CASSNEGAPWSNQPQHF
TRBJ2-2	TRBV5-1	CASSLARGPNTGELFF
TRBJ2-1	TRBV10-3	CAISEHSDRTDRFYNEQFF
TRBJ1-3	TRBV10-3	CAISGQDGTGNTIYF
TRBJ2-3	TRBV27	CASSLDKYTDTQYF
TRBJ2-3	TRBV29-1	CSVDPAGDTQYF
TRBJ1-1	TRBV19	CASSETRDSEAFF
TRBJ2-5	TRBV14	CASSAAGTSAIETQYF
TRBJ1-4	TRBV7-9	CASSFAGTGGLNEKLFF
TRBJ1-6	TRBV5-1	CASSLGGGQGESPLHF
TRBJ2-5	TRBV4-1	CASSQDGRVVETQYF
TRBJ2-5	TRBV18	CASSGQPQETQYF
TRBJ1-5	TRBV3-1/TRBV3-2	CASSQAGSNQPQHF
TRBJ1-3	TRBV10-3	CAIGPTGGSGNTIYF
TRBJ2-1	TRBV9	CASSGTSGRRGNEQFF
TRBJ2-2	TRBV11-3	CASSSGTGWNTGELFF
TRBJ1-4	TRBV5-4	CASSPDRHNEKLFF
TRBJ2-3	TRBV4-1	CASSQAAGGGDTQYF
TRBJ2-3	TRBV3-1/TRBV3-2	CASSPLAGSTDTQYF